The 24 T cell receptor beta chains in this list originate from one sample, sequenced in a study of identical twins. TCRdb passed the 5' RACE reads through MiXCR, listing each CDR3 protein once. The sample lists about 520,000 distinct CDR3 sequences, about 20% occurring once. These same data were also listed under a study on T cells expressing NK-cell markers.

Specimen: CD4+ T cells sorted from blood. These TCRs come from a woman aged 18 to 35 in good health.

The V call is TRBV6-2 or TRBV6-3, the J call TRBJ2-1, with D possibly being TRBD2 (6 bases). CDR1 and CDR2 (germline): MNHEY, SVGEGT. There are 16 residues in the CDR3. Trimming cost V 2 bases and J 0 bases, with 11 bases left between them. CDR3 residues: CASSYRGASSYNEQFF. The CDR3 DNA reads TGTGCCAGCAGTTACCGCGGGGCGAGCTCCTACAATGAGCAGTTCTTC.

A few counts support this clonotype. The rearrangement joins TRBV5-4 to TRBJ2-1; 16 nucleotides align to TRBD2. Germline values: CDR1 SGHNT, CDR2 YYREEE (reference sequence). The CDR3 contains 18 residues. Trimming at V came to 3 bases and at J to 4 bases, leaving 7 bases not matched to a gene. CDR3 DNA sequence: TGTGCCAGCAGCTCCGGGACTAGCGGGAGGGTACGGTACAATGAGCAGTTCTTC. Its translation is CASSSGTSGRVRYNEQFF.

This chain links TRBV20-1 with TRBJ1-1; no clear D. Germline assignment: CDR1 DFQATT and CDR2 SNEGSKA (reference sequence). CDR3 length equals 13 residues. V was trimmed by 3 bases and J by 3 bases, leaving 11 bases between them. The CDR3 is CSARPAGYTEAFF. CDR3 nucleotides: TGCAGTGCTAGGCCCGCGGGGTACACTGAAGCTTTCTTT.

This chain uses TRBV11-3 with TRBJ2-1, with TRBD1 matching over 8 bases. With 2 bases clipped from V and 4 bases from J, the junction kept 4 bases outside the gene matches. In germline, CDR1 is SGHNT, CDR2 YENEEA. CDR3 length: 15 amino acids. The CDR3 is CASSLYGQGYNEQFF. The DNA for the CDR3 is TGTGCCAGCAGCTTATACGGACAGGGATACAATGAGCAGTTCTTC.

CDR3 region: CASSPQGVETQYF. CDR3 nucleotide sequence: TGTGCCAGCAGCCCCCAGGGGGTTGAGACCCAGTACTTC. The rearrangement links TRBV7-2 to TRBJ2-5; 7 bases agree with TRBD1. Germline CDR1 and CDR2: SGHTA and FQGNSA. The CDR3 covers 13 residues. The trim removed 5 bases at V and 5 bases at J, leaving 5 bases unmatched.

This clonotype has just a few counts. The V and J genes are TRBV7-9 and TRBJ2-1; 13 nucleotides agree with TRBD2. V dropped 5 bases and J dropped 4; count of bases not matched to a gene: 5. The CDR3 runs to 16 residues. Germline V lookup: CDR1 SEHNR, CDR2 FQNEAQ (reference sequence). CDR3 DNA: TGTGCCAGCAGCGGCGCGGGACTAGCGGGATACAATGAGCAGTTCTTC. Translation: CASSGAGLAGYNEQFF.

DNA of the CDR3: TGTGCCAGCAGTTTTGGTTCCCGCCCCACCGGGGAGCTGTTTTTT. Translating it yields CASSFGSRPTGELFF. This chain links TRBV27 with TRBJ2-2; no firm D call. The CDR3 runs to 15 residues. Germline CDR1 MNHEY, CDR2 SMNVEV (reference sequence). Trimming left V 3 bases short and J 4 bases short, with 12 bases between.

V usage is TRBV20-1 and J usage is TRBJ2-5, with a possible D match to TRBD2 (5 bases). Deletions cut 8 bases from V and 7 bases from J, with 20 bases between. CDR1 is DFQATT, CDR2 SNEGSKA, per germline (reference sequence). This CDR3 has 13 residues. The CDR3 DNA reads TGCAGTAAAATCCCGACGTCTGGAGGGACCCAGTACTTC. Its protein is CSKIPTSGGTQYF.

CDR3 region: CASTPPGSGNEQFF. The CDR3 DNA reads as TGTGCCAGCACCCCCCCGGGATCCGGCAATGAGCAGTTCTTC. The rearrangement joins TRBV6-1 to TRBJ2-1, with D maybe TRBD2 (5 bases). The CDR3 runs 14 residues. V was pared by 7 bases and J by 6 bases, with 16 bases between. Germline lookup yields CDR1 MNHNS and CDR2 SASEGT.

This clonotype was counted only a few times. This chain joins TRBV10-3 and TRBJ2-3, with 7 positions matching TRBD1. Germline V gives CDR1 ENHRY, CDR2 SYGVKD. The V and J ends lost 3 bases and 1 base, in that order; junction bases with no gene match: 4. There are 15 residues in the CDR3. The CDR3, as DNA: TGTGCCATCAGTGAACAGGGGTCCGGCACAGATACGCAGTATTTT. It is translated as CAISEQGSGTDTQYF.

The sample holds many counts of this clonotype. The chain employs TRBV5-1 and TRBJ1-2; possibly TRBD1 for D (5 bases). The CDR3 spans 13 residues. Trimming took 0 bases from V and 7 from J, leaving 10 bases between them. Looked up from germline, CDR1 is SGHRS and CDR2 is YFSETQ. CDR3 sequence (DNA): TGCGCCAGCAGCTTGGAAGGGGCCGGTGGCTACACCTTC. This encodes CASSLEGAGGYTF.

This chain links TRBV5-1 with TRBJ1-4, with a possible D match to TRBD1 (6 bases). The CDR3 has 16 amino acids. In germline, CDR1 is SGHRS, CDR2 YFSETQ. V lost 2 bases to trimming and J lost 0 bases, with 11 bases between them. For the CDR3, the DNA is TGCGCCAGCAGCTTACAGGGAGGAGCAACTAATGAAAAACTGTTTTTT. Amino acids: CASSLQGGATNEKLFF.

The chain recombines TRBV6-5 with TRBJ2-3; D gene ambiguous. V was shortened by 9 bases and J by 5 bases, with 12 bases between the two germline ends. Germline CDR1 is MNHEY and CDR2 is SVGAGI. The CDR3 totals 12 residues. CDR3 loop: CASLSSGDTQYF. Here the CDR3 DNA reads TGTGCCAGTCTGAGTTCGGGAGATACGCAGTATTTT.

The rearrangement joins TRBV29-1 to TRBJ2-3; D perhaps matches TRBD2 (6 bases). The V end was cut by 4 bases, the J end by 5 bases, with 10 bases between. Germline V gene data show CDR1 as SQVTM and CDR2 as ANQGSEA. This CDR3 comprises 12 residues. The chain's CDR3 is CSVGASEDTQYF. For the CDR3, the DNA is TGCAGCGTTGGGGCTAGCGAAGATACGCAGTATTTT.

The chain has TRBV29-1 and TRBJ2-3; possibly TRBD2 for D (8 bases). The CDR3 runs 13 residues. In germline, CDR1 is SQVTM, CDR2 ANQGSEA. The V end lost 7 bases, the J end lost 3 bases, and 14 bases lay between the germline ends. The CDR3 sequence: CSAGGGQTDTQYF. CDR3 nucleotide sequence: TGCAGCGCGGGAGGGGGACAGACAGATACGCAGTATTTT.

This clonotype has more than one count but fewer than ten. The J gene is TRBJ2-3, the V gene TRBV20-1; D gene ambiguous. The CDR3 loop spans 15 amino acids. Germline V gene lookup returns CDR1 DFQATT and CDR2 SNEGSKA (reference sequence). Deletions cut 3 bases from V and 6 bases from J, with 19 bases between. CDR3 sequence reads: CSASDPTGSVDTQYF. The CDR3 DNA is TGCAGTGCTAGTGACCCGACTGGATCTGTTGATACGCAGTATTTT.

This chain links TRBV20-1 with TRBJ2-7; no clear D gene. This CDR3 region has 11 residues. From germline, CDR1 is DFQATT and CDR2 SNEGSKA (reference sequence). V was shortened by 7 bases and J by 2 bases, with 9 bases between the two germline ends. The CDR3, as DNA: TGCAGTGTGGCTGACCCCTACGAGCAGTACTTC. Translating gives CSVADPYEQYF.

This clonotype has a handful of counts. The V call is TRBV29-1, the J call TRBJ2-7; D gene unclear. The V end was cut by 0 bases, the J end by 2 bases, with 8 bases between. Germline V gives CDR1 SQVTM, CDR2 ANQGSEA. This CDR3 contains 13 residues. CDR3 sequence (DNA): TGCAGCGTTGAAGATGGAAGGACCTACGAGCAGTACTTC. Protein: CSVEDGRTYEQYF.

CDR3 nucleotide sequence: TGTGCCAGCAGCTTGCGGCGAGAGCAGTACTTC. Translating it yields CASSLRREQYF. This sequence joins TRBV5-6 and TRBJ2-7; the D is unclear. The CDR3 is 11 amino acids. V was shortened by 1 base and J by 7 bases, with 6 bases between the two germline ends. CDR1 and CDR2 (germline): SGHDT, YYEEEE.

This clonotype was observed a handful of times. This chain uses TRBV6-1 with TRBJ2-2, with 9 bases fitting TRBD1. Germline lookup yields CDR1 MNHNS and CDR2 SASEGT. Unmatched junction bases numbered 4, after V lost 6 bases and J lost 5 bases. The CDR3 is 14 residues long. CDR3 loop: CASRRTGVTGELFF. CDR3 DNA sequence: TGTGCCAGCAGACGGACAGGGGTGACCGGGGAGCTGTTTTTT.

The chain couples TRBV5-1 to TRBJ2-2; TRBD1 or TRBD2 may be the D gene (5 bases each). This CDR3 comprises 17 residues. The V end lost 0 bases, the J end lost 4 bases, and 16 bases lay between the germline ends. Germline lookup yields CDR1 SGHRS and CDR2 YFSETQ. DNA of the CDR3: TGCGCCAGCAGCTTGGCCGTGGGGGTCTGGCTCACCGGGGAGCTGTTTTTT. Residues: CASSLAVGVWLTGELFF.

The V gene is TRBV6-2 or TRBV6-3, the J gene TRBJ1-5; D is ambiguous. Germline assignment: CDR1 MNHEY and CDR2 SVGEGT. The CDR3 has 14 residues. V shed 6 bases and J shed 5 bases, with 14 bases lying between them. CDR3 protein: CASSKQNSDQPQHF. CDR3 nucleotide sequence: TGTGCCAGCAGCAAACAAAATTCAGATCAGCCCCAGCATTTT.

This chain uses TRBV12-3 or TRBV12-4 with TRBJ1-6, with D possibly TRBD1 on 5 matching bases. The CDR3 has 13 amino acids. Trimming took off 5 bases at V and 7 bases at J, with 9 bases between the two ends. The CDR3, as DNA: TGTGCCAGCAGTGTCGGGGGGAATTCACCCCTCCACTTT. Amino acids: CASSVGGNSPLHF.

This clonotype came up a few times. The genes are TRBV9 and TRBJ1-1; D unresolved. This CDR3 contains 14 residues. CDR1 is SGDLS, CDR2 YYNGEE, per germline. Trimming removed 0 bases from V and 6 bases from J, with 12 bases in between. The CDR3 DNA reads TGTGCCAGCAGCGTAGGCCCGGGAGTATCTGAAGCTTTCTTT. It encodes CASSVGPGVSEAFF. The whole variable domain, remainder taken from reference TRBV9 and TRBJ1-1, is DSGVTQTPKHLITATGQRVTLRCSPRSGDLSVYWYQQSLDQGLQFLIQYYNGEERAKGNILERFSAQQFPDLHSELNLSSLELGDSALYFCASSVGPGVSEAFFGQGTRLTVV.